A selection of T cell receptor beta chains follows, all from one sample in a study of T-cell memory formation after mild COVID-19. MiXCR, applied by TCRdb to the 5' RACE reads, yields one record per CDR3 protein. Of 560,000 or so distinct CDR3 sequences listed, around 15% are singletons. Sequences were obtained from PBMCs or a T cell subset sorted from them (not recorded which). Source of these receptors: an adult woman who had mild COVID-19 (a few samples of this study predate the infection). Cell type and time point are not known. The CDR3 runs from the conserved cysteine through the conserved F or W. D genes are given only for firm matches. A row's size may be missing; if present it is once, few, many or a size class.

CDR3: CASSYQGAGELFF; DNA: TGTGCCAGCAGCTATCAGGGGGCCGGGGAGCTGTTTTTT; size: NA; D: TRBD1; J: TRBJ2-2; V: TRBV11-3
CDR3: CASSELGNSPLHF; DNA: TGTGCCAGCAGTGAACTGGGCAATTCACCCCTCCACTTT; size: few; D: NA; J: TRBJ1-6; V: TRBV6-1
CDR3: CSVLQGAYGYTF; DNA: TGCAGCGTTTTACAGGGGGCTTATGGCTACACCTTC; size: few; D: TRBD1; J: TRBJ1-2; V: TRBV29-1
CDR3: CASSSIHLAGGAYNEQFF; DNA: TGTGCCAGCAGCTCGATTCATCTGGCGGGGGGCGCCTACAATGAGCAGTTCTTC; size: NA; D: TRBD2; J: TRBJ2-1; V: TRBV7-2
CDR3: CASSSRRGSYYGYTF; DNA: TGTGCCAGCAGTTCCCGACGAGGGTCATACTATGGCTACACCTTC; size: few; D: NA; J: TRBJ1-2; V: TRBV7-8
CDR3: CASSSTGASRYLTEAFF; DNA: TGTGCCAGCAGTTCTACAGGGGCCAGCCGTTATCTCACTGAAGCTTTCTTT; size: few; D: TRBD1; J: TRBJ1-1; V: TRBV12-3/TRBV12-4
CDR3: CATPGTHLYEQYF; DNA: TGTGCCACCCCCGGGACCCATCTCTACGAGCAGTACTTC; size: few; D: NA; J: TRBJ2-7; V: TRBV24-1
CDR3: CASSFGQGVWNEQFF; DNA: TGTGCCAGCAGTTTCGGACAGGGAGTGTGGAATGAGCAGTTCTTC; size: few; D: TRBD1; J: TRBJ2-1; V: TRBV12-3/TRBV12-4
CDR3: CASSLAPPGSIVATNEKLFF; DNA: TGCGCCAGCAGTCTCGCCCCTCCGGGTAGCATCGTGGCAACTAATGAAAAACTGTTTTTT; size: few; D: NA; J: TRBJ1-4; V: TRBV5-1
CDR3: CASSSRLQLQETQYF; DNA: TGTGCCAGCAGCTCTAGACTGCAACTCCAAGAGACCCAGTACTTC; size: few; D: NA; J: TRBJ2-5; V: TRBV5-4
CDR3: CASRLAVYNEQFF; DNA: TGTGCCAGTAGACTAGCGGTCTACAATGAGCAGTTCTTC; size: few; D: TRBD2; J: TRBJ2-1; V: TRBV19
CDR3: CASSLGLGGRPREQYF; DNA: TGTGCCAGCAGTTTAGGGCTAGGGGGCCGCCCTCGGGAGCAGTACTTC; size: NA; D: TRBD1; J: TRBJ2-7; V: TRBV12-3/TRBV12-4
CDR3: CASSYPWAGTQYF; DNA: TGTGCCAGCAGTTACCCGTGGGCTGGGACCCAGTACTTC; size: NA; D: NA; J: TRBJ2-5; V: TRBV12-3/TRBV12-4
CDR3: CASSSLPGQGTEQYF; DNA: TGCGCCAGCAGCTCACTACCGGGACAGGGTACCGAGCAGTACTTC; size: NA; D: TRBD1; J: TRBJ2-7; V: TRBV5-1
CDR3: CASSRLAGAPGVETQYF; DNA: TGTGCCAGCAGCCGACTAGCGGGGGCCCCTGGTGTAGAGACCCAGTACTTC; size: few; D: TRBD2; J: TRBJ2-5; V: TRBV7-6
CDR3: CSVQSGTGELFF; DNA: TGCAGCGTTCAGTCCGGCACCGGGGAGCTGTTTTTT; size: few; D: NA; J: TRBJ2-2; V: TRBV29-1
CDR3: CAWSVGWQGSQPQHF; DNA: TGTGCCTGGAGTGTAGGGTGGCAGGGAAGTCAGCCCCAGCATTTT; size: few; D: NA; J: TRBJ1-5; V: TRBV30
CDR3: CAWSAPYAGTHYEQYF; DNA: TGTGCCTGGAGTGCGCCGTACGCCGGGACCCACTACGAGCAGTACTTC; size: NA; D: NA; J: TRBJ2-7; V: TRBV30
CDR3: CASREDLNTEAFF; DNA: TGTGCCTCTCGGGAGGACTTGAACACTGAAGCTTTCTTT; size: NA; D: NA; J: TRBJ1-1; V: TRBV6-5
CDR3: CASSSYPRGARADYGYTF; DNA: TGTGCCAGCAGCTCATATCCGAGGGGGGCTAGGGCTGACTATGGCTACACCTTC; size: NA; D: NA; J: TRBJ1-2; V: TRBV7-2
CDR3: CASSLQPSGNTIYF; DNA: TGTGCCAGCAGCTTACAGCCCTCTGGAAACACCATATATTTT; size: NA; D: NA; J: TRBJ1-3; V: TRBV7-6
CDR3: CASSQTGGEDYGYTF; DNA: TGTGCCAGCAGCCAAACAGGCGGCGAGGACTATGGCTACACCTTC; size: NA; D: NA; J: TRBJ1-2; V: TRBV3-1
CDR3: CSAFLQVNTEAFF; DNA: TGCAGTGCATTCTTGCAGGTGAACACTGAAGCTTTCTTT; size: few; D: NA; J: TRBJ1-1; V: TRBV20-1
CDR3: CASSLEPQGARGTEAFF; DNA: TGCGCCAGCAGCTTGGAGCCACAGGGGGCGCGTGGCACTGAAGCTTTCTTT; size: many; D: TRBD1; J: TRBJ1-1; V: TRBV5-1
CDR3: CSVDGSANYGYTF; DNA: TGCAGCGTTGATGGCAGTGCTAACTATGGCTACACCTTC; size: NA; D: NA; J: TRBJ1-2; V: TRBV29-1
CDR3: CASSPDRVDYNEQFF; DNA: TGTGCCAGCTCACCTGACAGGGTTGATTACAATGAGCAGTTCTTC; size: few; D: TRBD1; J: TRBJ2-1; V: TRBV18
CDR3: CASSLVGSGYEKLFF; DNA: TGCGCCAGCAGCTTGGTTGGGTCGGGGTACGAAAAACTGTTTTTT; size: NA; D: NA; J: TRBJ1-4; V: TRBV5-1
CDR3: CATSAGLGAYNEQFF; DNA: TGTGCCACCAGTGCAGGACTAGGGGCCTACAATGAGCAGTTCTTC; size: NA; D: TRBD2; J: TRBJ2-1; V: TRBV24-1
CDR3: CASKGISNTIYF; DNA: TGTGCCAGCAAGGGTATCTCAAACACCATATATTTT; size: NA; D: NA; J: TRBJ1-3; V: TRBV25-1
CDR3: CASSYGSDWGYGYTF; DNA: TGTGCCAGCAGTTACGGTTCCGATTGGGGCTATGGCTACACCTTC; size: NA; D: NA; J: TRBJ1-2; V: TRBV6-5
CDR3: CASSELGAYNSPLHF; DNA: TGTGCCAGCAGTGAACTGGGGGCATACAATTCACCCCTCCACTTT; size: NA; D: NA; J: TRBJ1-6; V: TRBV2
CDR3: CASSKAGTGGAYSNQPQHF; DNA: TGTGCCAGCAGCAAAGCGGGGACAGGGGGCGCGTATAGCAATCAGCCCCAGCATTTT; size: few; D: NA; J: TRBJ1-5; V: TRBV21-1
CDR3: CASSLTGWSDTQYF; DNA: TGTGCCAGCAGCTTGACGGGGTGGTCAGATACGCAGTATTTT; size: NA; D: NA; J: TRBJ2-3; V: TRBV11-1
CDR3: CASSPLGTSGITAQFF; DNA: TGTGCCAGCAGCCCGCTCGGGACTAGCGGGATAACCGCCCAGTTCTTC; size: many; D: TRBD2; J: TRBJ2-1; V: TRBV7-9
CDR3: CASSLGLARRRANEQFF; DNA: TGTGCCAGCAGTCTAGGACTAGCGAGGAGGAGGGCCAATGAGCAGTTCTTC; size: few; D: TRBD2; J: TRBJ2-1; V: TRBV6-2/TRBV6-3
CDR3: CASSWRGTEAFF; DNA: TGTGCCAGCAGCTGGCGGGGAACTGAAGCTTTCTTT; size: NA; D: NA; J: TRBJ1-1; V: TRBV5-5
CDR3: CASSPVSKNIQYF; DNA: TGTGCCAGCTCACCGGTATCCAAAAACATTCAGTACTTC; size: few; D: NA; J: TRBJ2-4; V: TRBV18
CDR3: CASSPYPGVGEKLFF; DNA: TGTGCCAGCAGCCCTTACCCGGGGGTTGGTGAAAAACTGTTTTTT; size: few; D: NA; J: TRBJ1-4; V: TRBV7-2
CDR3: CASTPFLAGLPSTDTQYF; DNA: TGTGCCAGCACCCCCTTCCTAGCGGGCCTGCCTAGCACAGATACGCAGTATTTT; size: NA; D: TRBD2; J: TRBJ2-3; V: TRBV7-2
CDR3: CASSLPGPGDEQYF; DNA: TGCGCCAGCAGCTTACCGGGACCTGGGGACGAGCAGTACTTC; size: NA; D: NA; J: TRBJ2-7; V: TRBV5-1
CDR3: CASSLSAGQGEQYF; DNA: TGTGCCAGCAGCTTATCGGCAGGGCAAGGCGAGCAGTACTTC; size: few; D: NA; J: TRBJ2-7; V: TRBV7-6
CDR3: CSARAQPGTDTQYF; DNA: TGCAGTGCTAGAGCCCAGCCGGGCACAGATACGCAGTATTTT; size: many; D: NA; J: TRBJ2-3; V: TRBV20-1
CDR3: CASSAGLDTGELFF; DNA: TGTGCCAGCAGTGCGGGACTAGACACCGGGGAGCTGTTTTTT; size: few; D: TRBD2; J: TRBJ2-2; V: TRBV6-4
CDR3: CASSLARGEKLFF; DNA: TGTGCCAGCAGCTTAGCGCGGGGAGAAAAACTGTTTTTT; size: few; D: NA; J: TRBJ1-4; V: TRBV7-8
CDR3: CASSRSGPNGQNEQFF; DNA: TGTGCCAGCAGCCGATCGGGACCTAACGGGCAAAATGAGCAGTTCTTC; size: NA; D: NA; J: TRBJ2-1; V: TRBV7-6
CDR3: CASSQAETTYGYTF; DNA: TGCGCCAGCAGCCAAGCCGAGACAACCTATGGCTACACCTTC; size: NA; D: NA; J: TRBJ1-2; V: TRBV4-3
CDR3: CSVDSPNTEAFF; DNA: TGCAGCGTTGACAGCCCGAACACTGAAGCTTTCTTT; size: NA; D: NA; J: TRBJ1-1; V: TRBV29-1
CDR3: CASSLRGNQPQHF; DNA: TGTGCCAGCAGCTTAAGGGGCAATCAGCCCCAGCATTTT; size: many; D: NA; J: TRBJ1-5; V: TRBV7-2
CDR3: CASSPQGQGTEAFF; DNA: TGTGCCAGCAGTCCCCAGGGACAGGGCACTGAAGCTTTCTTT; size: few; D: TRBD1; J: TRBJ1-1; V: TRBV12-3/TRBV12-4
CDR3: CASSPLLAAGLTDTQYF; DNA: TGTGCCAGCAGCCCCCTACTAGCGGCTGGACTCACAGATACGCAGTATTTT; size: many; D: TRBD2; J: TRBJ2-3; V: TRBV7-8
CDR3: CSGGGYEQFF; DNA: TGCAGCGGGGGGGGGTATGAGCAGTTCTTC; size: NA; D: TRBD2; J: TRBJ2-1; V: TRBV29-1
CDR3: CASSGGPENYGYTF; DNA: TGTGCCAGCAGCGGGGGGCCCGAAAACTATGGCTACACCTTC; size: NA; D: NA; J: TRBJ1-2; V: TRBV6-5
CDR3: CASGTGGYYEQYF; DNA: TGTGCCAGCGGGACAGGGGGATACTACGAGCAGTACTTC; size: NA; D: TRBD1; J: TRBJ2-7; V: TRBV6-2/TRBV6-3
CDR3: CASNAPTGGWNTGELFF; DNA: TGTGCCAGCAACGCTCCCACAGGGGGCTGGAATACCGGGGAGCTGTTTTTT; size: NA; D: TRBD1; J: TRBJ2-2; V: TRBV6-2/TRBV6-3
CDR3: CASSFSREQYF; DNA: TGTGCCAGCAGCTTCTCTAGGGAGCAGTACTTC; size: few; D: NA; J: TRBJ2-7; V: TRBV5-6
CDR3: CASSSLGQGEQYF; DNA: TGTGCCAGCAGTTCCTTAGGACAGGGCGAGCAGTATTTT; size: many; D: TRBD1; J: TRBJ2-3; V: TRBV12-3/TRBV12-4
CDR3: CASSFQPVDGYTF; DNA: TGTGCCAGCAGTTTTCAGCCGGTTGATGGCTACACCTTC; size: NA; D: NA; J: TRBJ1-2; V: TRBV12-3/TRBV12-4